The source of this T cell receptor (beta chain) is a study of human T cells and chemical hapten exposure. Unmatched junction bases numbered 11, after V lost 5 bases and J lost 4 bases. This CDR3 region has 16 residues. Germline values: CDR1 SGHTA, CDR2 FQGNSA. TCRdb ran MiXCR on the RACE reads and lists one entry per CDR3 protein. The sample lists 55,000 to 85,000 distinct CDR3 sequences, 9.8% seen once, with over 3% in the top ten. Regarding time point: patch test 1, 2 weeks after DPC sensitization. Treatment given: therapeutic diphenylcyclopropenone sensitization with weekly scalp DPC. In every case, blood was obtained before the patch test was applied.

The TCR comes from a middle-aged woman with alopecia areata. Some clones in this sample may be carry-over from other donors' samples. The chain links TRBV7-2 to TRBJ1-2; 9 nucleotides match TRBD1. The specimen comprised whole blood, sampled in connection with sensitization to the hapten diphenylcyclopropenone (DPC). The CDR3 protein is CASSPTGGAYPYGYTF. CDR3 in DNA: TGTGCCAGCAGCCCTACAGGGGGCGCATACCCCTATGGCTACACCTTC.